Following are 12 T cell receptor beta chains from one sample sequenced in a study of CD8+ T cells in alopecia areata. Isolated RNA was reverse transcribed into cDNA used as the sequencing template. TCRdb's copy holds only in-frame clones and misses some; the assay was immunoSEQ multiplex PCR. The profile shows roughly 200,000 clones, roughly 65% of them singletons. The source material was CD4+ T cells sorted from blood, sampled at week 0. Every receptor here comes from a human donor with alopecia areata.

The rearrangement joins TRBV15 to TRBJ2-5; possible D gene TRBD1, 5 bases. V lost 1 base, J lost 7 bases, and 13 bases lay in between. This CDR3 has 14 amino acids. Germline V gene sequence: CDR1 LNHNV, CDR2 YYDKDF (reference sequence). The CDR3 sequence: CATSRGHDQGTQYF. The CDR3, as DNA: TGTGCCACCAGCAGAGGACACGATCAGGGGACCCAGTACTTC.

The V gene is TRBV4-3, the J gene TRBJ1-6; TRBD1 might be the D (5 bases). The CDR3 extends over 19 amino acids. CDR1 is LGHNA and CDR2 is YSLEER in the germline V gene. V gave up 0 bases and J gave up 0 bases, with 15 bases separating them. The chain's CDR3 is CASSQDASRVSSYNSPLHF. The CDR3 region has the DNA TGCGCCAGCAGCCAAGATGCGAGCAGGGTGAGCTCCTATAATTCACCCCTCCACTTT.

The chain recombines TRBV29-1 with TRBJ1-5; D uncertain. The length of the CDR3 is 12 residues. The V end lost 4 bases, the J end lost 4 bases, and 8 bases lay between the germline ends. Germline-derived CDR1 and CDR2 are SQVTM and ANQGSEA. The CDR3: CSVVDGNQPQHF. CDR3 nucleotides: TGCAGCGTTGTGGACGGTAATCAGCCCCAGCATTTT.

This chain joins TRBV6-6 and TRBJ2-6, with D unclear. The germline V gene has CDR1 MNHNY and CDR2 SVGAGI (reference sequence). Trimming cost V 10 bases and J 5 bases, with 3 bases left between them. The CDR3 is 10 residues long. CDR3 sequence reads: CATRANVLTF. The CDR3 DNA sequence: TGTGCCACCAGGGCCAACGTCCTGACTTTC.

The chain carries TRBV30 and TRBJ2-1; D uncertain. The V gene lost 5 bases and the J gene lost 15 bases, with 11 bases spanning the gap. The CDR3 extends over 9 amino acids. CDR1 is GTSNPN and CDR2 is SVGIG in the germline V gene (reference sequence). The CDR3 here is CAWGLSPFF. The CDR3 DNA sequence: TGTGCCTGGGGTCTAAGCCCGTTCTTC. Combining the CDR3 with reference TRBV30 and TRBJ2-1 gives the whole variable domain SQTIHQWPATLVQPVGSPLSLECTVEGTSNPNLYWYRQAAGRGLQLLFYSVGIGQISSEVPQNLSASRPQDRQFILSSKKLLLSDSGFYLCAWGLSPFFGPGTRLTVL.

The rearrangement uses TRBV29-1 and TRBJ2-3; D is possibly TRBD2 (6 bases). The CDR3 length is 13 residues. Looked up from germline, CDR1 is SQVTM and CDR2 is ANQGSEA. The V end lost 7 bases, the J end lost 4 bases, and 15 bases lay between the germline ends. The CDR3 is CSARGLVADTQYF. The CDR3 DNA follows: TGCAGCGCCCGGGGGTTGGTGGCAGATACGCAGTATTTT.

A few counts support this clone. This chain uses TRBV9 with TRBJ1-2; D is possibly TRBD1 (5 bases). Germline V CDR1 and CDR2: SGDLS, YYNGEE. V dropped 3 bases and J dropped 3 bases, with 6 bases sitting between them. There are 12 residues in the CDR3. The CDR3 nucleotides are TGTGCCAGCAGCGGACAGCACTATGGCTACACCTTC. Its translation is CASSGQHYGYTF.

The chain couples TRBV15 to TRBJ2-5, with unresolved D. The length of the CDR3 is 14 residues. Germline V gene lookup returns CDR1 LNHNV and CDR2 YYDKDF (reference sequence). V was trimmed by 0 bases and J by 4 bases, leaving 9 bases between them. CDR3 amino acids: CATSRDVAVETQYF. DNA of the CDR3: TGTGCCACCAGCAGAGATGTGGCAGTAGAGACCCAGTACTTC.

This sequence joins TRBV5-6 and TRBJ2-5; 7 positions agree with TRBD1. V was pared by 3 bases and J by 3 bases, with 5 bases of the junction left unmatched. The length of the CDR3 is 14 residues. Germline CDR1 reads SGHDT; CDR2 reads YYEEEE. The CDR3 DNA reads TGTGCCAGCAGCTCCACCGGGACAGAAGAGACCCAGTACTTC. This sequence encodes CASSSTGTEETQYF.

Concerning this clone itself: This same CDR3 is encoded by further DNA sequences in the sample. J is TRBJ1-2 and V is TRBV5-6, with 10 bases aligning to TRBD1. CDR1 and CDR2 (germline): SGHDT, YYEEEE. The V segment lost 4 bases and the J segment 6 bases; nucleotides outside the gene matches: 3. CDR3 length equals 13 residues. The CDR3: CASSLGTGDGYTF. The CDR3 DNA reads as TGTGCCAGCAGCCTCGGGACAGGGGATGGCTACACCTTC.

This rearrangement joins TRBV9 to TRBJ1-6; no firm D call. This CDR3 has 15 amino acids. Trimming shortened V by 0 bases and J by 3 bases, and 7 bases separated the two germline ends. Germline CDR1 SGDLS, CDR2 YYNGEE. DNA for the CDR3: TGTGCCAGCAGCGTAGACGGCGGCTATAATTCACCCCTCCACTTT. Translation gives CASSVDGGYNSPLHF.

This chain links TRBV9 with TRBJ1-2; no clear D. The CDR3 totals 14 residues. Trimming cost V 0 bases and J 0 bases, with 6 bases left between them. The germline V gene encodes CDR1 SGDLS and CDR2 YYNGEE. The CDR3 protein is CASSVATTNYGYTF. The DNA of the CDR3 is TGTGCCAGCAGCGTAGCCACGACTAACTATGGCTACACCTTC.